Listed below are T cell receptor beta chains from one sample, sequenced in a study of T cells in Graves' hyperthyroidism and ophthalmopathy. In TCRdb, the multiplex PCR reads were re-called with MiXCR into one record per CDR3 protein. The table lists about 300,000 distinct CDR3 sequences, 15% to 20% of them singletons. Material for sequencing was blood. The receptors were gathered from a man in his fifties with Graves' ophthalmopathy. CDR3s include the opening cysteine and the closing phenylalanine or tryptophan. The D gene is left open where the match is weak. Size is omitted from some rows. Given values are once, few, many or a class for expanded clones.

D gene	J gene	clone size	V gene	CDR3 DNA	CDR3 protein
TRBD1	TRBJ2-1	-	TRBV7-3	TGTGCCAGCAGCAAGACAGGGGGCGGGGGTGAGCAGTTCTTC	CASSKTGGGGEQFF
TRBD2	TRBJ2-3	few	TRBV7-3	TGTGCCAGCAGCCAGACTAGCGGGAGGGGAAATCAGTATTTT	CASSQTSGRGNQYF
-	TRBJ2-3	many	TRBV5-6	TGTGCCAGCAGCTTGGGGAGACTCCCTTACACAGATACGCAGTATTTT	CASSLGRLPYTDTQYF
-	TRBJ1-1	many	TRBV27	TGTGCCAGCAGGGTTCTGGGGGCTGGCACTGAAGCTTTCTTT	CASRVLGAGTEAFF
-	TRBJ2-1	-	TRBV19	TGTGCCAGTAGGAAGAGTGGGGGGGCCAACAATGAGCAGTTCTTC	CASRKSGGANNEQFF
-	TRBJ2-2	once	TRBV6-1	TGTGCCAGCAATGGAGGGACTAACACCGGGGAGCTGTTTTTT	CASNGGTNTGELFF
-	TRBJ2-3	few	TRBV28	TGTGCCAGCAGTTTCAGGACAACTAGCACAGATACGCAGTATTTT	CASSFRTTSTDTQYF
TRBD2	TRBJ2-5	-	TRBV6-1	TGTGCCAGCACCTGGATGGGGGGGGAGACCCAGTACTTC	CASTWMGGETQYF
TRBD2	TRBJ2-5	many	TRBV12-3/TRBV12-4	TGTGCCAGCAGAGGACTAGCAGGAGAGACCCAGTACTTC	CASRGLAGETQYF
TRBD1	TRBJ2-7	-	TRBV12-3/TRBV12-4	TGTGCCAGCAGCCCTAGCTGGACAGGGGGATACGAGCAGTACTTC	CASSPSWTGGYEQYF
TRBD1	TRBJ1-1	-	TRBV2	TGTGCCAGCAGTGAACCGGGACAGGGACCTAGGAGCACTGAAGCTTTCTTT	CASSEPGQGPRSTEAFF
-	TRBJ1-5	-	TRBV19	TGTGCCAGTAGCATCAGGTTGTCTGAGCCCCAGCATTTT	CASSIRLSEPQHF
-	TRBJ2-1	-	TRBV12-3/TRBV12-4	TGTGCCAGCAGTTTCTGCGGGAACCCTTACAATGAGCAGTTCTTC	CASSFCGNPYNEQFF
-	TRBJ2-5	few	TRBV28	TGTGCCACCACAGTTTCGGGCTATAGGGAGACCCAGTACTTC	CATTVSGYRETQYF
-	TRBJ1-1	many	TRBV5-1	TGCGCCAGCAGCTTGGCCATCGGAGGCACTGAAGCTTTCTTT	CASSLAIGGTEAFF
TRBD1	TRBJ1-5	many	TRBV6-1	TGTGCCAGCAGTGAATCCGCTTCAGGGGGCTGGGGCAATCAGCCCCAGCATTTT	CASSESASGGWGNQPQHF
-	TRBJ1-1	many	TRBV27	TGTGCCAGCAGTTACACGCCCTGGGGCACTGAAGCTTTCTTT	CASSYTPWGTEAFF